This T cell receptor beta chain derives from a study of CD8+ T cells in alopecia areata. The overall study: Patients received oral tofacitinib, 5 to 10 mg twice daily, for moderate-to-severe alopecia areata. Study-wide points: Scalp data also include sequences from resident alphabeta T cells of normal skin. Mice showed clearer TCR sharing than patients did, a gap that was possibly HLA-related.

RNA extraction and reverse transcription yielded cDNA as sequencing template. Sequencing was performed with immunoSEQ multiplex PCR; in TCRdb, only in-frame clones are kept and a portion is missing. Among 200,000 to 250,000 clones listed, approximately 61% were seen once. Lesional scalp punch biopsies and peripheral blood were collected from alopecia areata patients. From germline, CDR1 is GTSNPN and CDR2 SVGIG (reference sequence). The CDR3 extends over 14 amino acids. Trimming pared 2 bases from V and 7 bases from J, leaving 18 bases between. On this clone: Its specificity is not known.

Specimen: CD4+ T cells sorted from blood, collected at week 0. This receptor was taken from a human donor with alopecia areata. The rearrangement uses TRBV30 and TRBJ2-7; D unclear. The CDR3: CAWSIKGSLKEQYF. Written as DNA, the CDR3 is TGTGCCTGGAGTATTAAGGGTTCCCTGAAAGAGCAGTACTTC.